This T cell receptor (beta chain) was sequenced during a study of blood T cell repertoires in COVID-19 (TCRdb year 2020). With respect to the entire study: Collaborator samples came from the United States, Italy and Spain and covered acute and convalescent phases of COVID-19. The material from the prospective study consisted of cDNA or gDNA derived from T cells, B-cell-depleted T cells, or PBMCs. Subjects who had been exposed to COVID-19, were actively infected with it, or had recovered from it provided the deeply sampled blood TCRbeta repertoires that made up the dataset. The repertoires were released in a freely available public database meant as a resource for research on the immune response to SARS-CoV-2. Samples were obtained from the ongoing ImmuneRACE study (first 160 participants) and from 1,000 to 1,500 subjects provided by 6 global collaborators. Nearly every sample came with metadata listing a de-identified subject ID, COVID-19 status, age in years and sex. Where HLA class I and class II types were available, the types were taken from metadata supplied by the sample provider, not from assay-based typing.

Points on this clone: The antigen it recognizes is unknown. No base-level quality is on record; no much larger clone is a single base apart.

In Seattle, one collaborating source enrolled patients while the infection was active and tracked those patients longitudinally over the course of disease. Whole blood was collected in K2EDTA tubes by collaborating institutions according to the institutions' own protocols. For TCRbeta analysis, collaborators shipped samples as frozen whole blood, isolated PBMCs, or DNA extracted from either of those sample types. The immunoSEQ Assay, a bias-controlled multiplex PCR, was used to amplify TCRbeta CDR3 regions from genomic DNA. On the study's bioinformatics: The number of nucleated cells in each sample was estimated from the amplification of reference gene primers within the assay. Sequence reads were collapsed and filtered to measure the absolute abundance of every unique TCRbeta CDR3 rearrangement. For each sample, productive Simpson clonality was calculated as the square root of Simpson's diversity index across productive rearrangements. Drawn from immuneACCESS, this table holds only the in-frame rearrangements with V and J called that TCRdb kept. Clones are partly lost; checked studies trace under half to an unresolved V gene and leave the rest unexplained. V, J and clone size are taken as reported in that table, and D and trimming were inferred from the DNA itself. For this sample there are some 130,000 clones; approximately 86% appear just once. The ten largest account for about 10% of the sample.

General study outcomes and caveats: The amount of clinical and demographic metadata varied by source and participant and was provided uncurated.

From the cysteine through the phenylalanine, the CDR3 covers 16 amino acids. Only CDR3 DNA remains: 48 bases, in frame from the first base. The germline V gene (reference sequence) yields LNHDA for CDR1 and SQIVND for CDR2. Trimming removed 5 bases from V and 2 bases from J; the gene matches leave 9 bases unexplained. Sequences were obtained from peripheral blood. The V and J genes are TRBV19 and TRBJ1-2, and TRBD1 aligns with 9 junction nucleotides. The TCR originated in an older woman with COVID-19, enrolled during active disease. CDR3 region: CASSARTGERNYGYTF. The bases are TGTGCCAGTAGTGCCCGGACAGGGGAAAGGAACTATGGCTACACCTTC.